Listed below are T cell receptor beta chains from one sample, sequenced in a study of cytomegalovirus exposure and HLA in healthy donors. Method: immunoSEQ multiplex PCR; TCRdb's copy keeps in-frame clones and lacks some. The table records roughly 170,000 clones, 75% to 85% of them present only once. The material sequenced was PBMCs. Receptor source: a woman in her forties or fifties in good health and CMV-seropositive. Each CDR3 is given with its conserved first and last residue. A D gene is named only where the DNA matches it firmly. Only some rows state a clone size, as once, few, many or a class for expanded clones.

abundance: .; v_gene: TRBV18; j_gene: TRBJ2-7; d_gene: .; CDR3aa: CASSPTVYEQYF; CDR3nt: TGTGCCAGCTCGCCCACAGTTTACGAGCAGTACTTC
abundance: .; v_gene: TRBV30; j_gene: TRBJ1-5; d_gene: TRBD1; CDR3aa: CAWSGGSGTANQPQHF; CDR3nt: TGTGCCTGGAGTGGAGGCTCCGGGACAGCTAATCAGCCCCAGCATTTT
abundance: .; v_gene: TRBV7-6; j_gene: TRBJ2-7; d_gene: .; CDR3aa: CASSLARGGQVSSYEQYF; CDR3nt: TGTGCCAGCAGCTTAGCGAGGGGGGGACAGGTGTCCTCCTACGAGCAGTACTTC
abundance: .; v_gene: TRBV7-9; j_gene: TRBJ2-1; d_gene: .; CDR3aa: CASSSIDRVVGDYNEQFF; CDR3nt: TGTGCCAGCAGCTCAATAGACAGAGTGGTAGGGGACTACAATGAGCAGTTCTTC
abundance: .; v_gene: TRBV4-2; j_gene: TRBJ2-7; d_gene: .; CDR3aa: CASSQERRAYEQYF; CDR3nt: TGTGCCAGCAGCCAAGAACGGCGGGCCTACGAGCAGTACTTC
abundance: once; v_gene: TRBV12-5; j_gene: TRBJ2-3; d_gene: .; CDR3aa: CASGLVGLASFTDTQYF; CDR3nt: TGTGCTAGTGGTTTGGTAGGGTTAGCGTCGTTTACAGATACGCAGTATTTT
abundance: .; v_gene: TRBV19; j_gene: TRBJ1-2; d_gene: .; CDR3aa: CASSIVGAGRGQGGYTF; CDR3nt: TGTGCCAGTAGTATAGTAGGGGCCGGCAGGGGCCAGGGTGGCTACACCTTC
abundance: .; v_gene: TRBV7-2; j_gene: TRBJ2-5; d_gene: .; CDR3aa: CASSLDRVETQYF; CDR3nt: TGTGCCAGCAGCTTAGACAGGGTAGAGACCCAGTACTTC
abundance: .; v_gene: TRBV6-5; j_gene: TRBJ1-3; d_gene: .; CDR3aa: CASSYSRGFGNTIYF; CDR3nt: TGTGCCAGCAGTTACTCCAGGGGATTCGGAAACACCATATATTTT
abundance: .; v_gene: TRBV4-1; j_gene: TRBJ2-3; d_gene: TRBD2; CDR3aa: CASSQGRRGGDTQYF; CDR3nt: TGCGCCAGCAGCCAAGGTCGCCGGGGGGGAGATACGCAGTATTTT
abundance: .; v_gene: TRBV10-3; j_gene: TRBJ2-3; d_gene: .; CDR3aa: CAISAGADTQYF; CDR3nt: TGTGCCATCAGTGCAGGGGCAGATACGCAGTATTTT
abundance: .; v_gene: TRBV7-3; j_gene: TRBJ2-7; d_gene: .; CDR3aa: CASSLIKGQGSYEQYF; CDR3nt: TGTGCCAGCAGCTTAATAAAGGGGCAGGGCTCCTACGAGCAGTACTTC
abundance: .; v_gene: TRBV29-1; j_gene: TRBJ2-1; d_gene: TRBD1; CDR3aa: CSVAGQGNNEQFF; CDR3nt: TGCAGCGTTGCGGGACAGGGGAACAATGAGCAGTTCTTC
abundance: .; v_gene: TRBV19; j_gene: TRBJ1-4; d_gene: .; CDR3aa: CASSIAGSEKLFF; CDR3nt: TGTGCCAGTAGTATCGCGGGAAGTGAAAAACTGTTTTTT
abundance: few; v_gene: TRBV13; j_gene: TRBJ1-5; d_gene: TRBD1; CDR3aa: CASSFGQGGNQPQHF; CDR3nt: TGTGCCAGCAGCTTCGGACAGGGAGGCAATCAGCCCCAGCATTTT
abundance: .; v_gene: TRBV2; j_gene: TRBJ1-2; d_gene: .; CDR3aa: CASSVNYGYTF; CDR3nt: TGTGCCAGCAGCGTAAACTATGGCTACACCTTC